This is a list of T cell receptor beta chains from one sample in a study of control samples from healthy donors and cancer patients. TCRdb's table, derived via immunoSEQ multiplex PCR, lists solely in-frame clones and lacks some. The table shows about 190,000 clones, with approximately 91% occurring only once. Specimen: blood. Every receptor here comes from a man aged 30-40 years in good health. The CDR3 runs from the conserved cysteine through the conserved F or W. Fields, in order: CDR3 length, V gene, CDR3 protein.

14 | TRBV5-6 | CASSSIGRENIQYF
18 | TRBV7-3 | CASSLSTGFLSGANVLTF
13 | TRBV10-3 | CAIGSSYNSPLHF
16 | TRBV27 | CASSLFYRGPREKLFF
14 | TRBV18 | CASSPLRTAYEQYF
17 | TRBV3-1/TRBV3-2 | CASSLQGQSTMNTEAFF
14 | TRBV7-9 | CASSRTGGPGELFF
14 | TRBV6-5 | CASSHQDSTDTQYF
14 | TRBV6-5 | CASSYSTGSDGYTF
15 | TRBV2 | CASSPGHGGEDTQYF
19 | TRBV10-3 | CAISESKVARQVAKNIQYF
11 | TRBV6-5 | CASSSGTEAFF
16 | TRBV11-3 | CASSSGGFVGTGELFF
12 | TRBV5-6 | CASSLVTGHKYF
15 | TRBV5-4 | CASSLRGAGNTEAFF
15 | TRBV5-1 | CASSLAAGGPYEQYF
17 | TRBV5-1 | CASNIGGRGQLTDTQYF
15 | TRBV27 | CASSPGWGDKNIQYF
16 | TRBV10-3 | CAISVNGQGATGELFF
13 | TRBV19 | CASSTGWGETQYF
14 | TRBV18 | CASSPEGQGREAFF
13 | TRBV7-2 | CASSLARINIQYF
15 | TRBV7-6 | CASSRMDRAQETQYF
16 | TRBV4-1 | CASSQTGLGSDYGYTF
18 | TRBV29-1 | CSVEEGGGSLTYYNEQFF
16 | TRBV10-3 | CAISERDQRGGYEQFF